This record looks at one T cell receptor beta chain sequence and its context. The data were obtained in a study of cytomegalovirus exposure and HLA in healthy donors. Trimming removed 3 bases at V and 3 bases at J, with 12 bases between. The CDR3 has 14 residues. Germline V CDR1 and CDR2: LNHDA, SQIVND (reference sequence). PCR was performed using 60 Vbeta and 13 Jbeta primers. TCRdb's table, derived via immunoSEQ multiplex PCR, lists solely in-frame clones and lacks some. The table shows around 190,000 clones, with about four fifths occurring only once. This sequence originates from a woman in her twenties or thirties in good health and CMV-seropositive. The sample comprised PBMCs. This chain connects TRBV19 to TRBJ2-7; D might be TRBD1 (5 bases). The CDR3 region has the DNA TGTGCCAGTAGTATCCGGCCAGGGCTCTACGAGCAGTACTTC. Amino acids: CASSIRPGLYEQYF.